This T cell receptor beta chain was documented in a study of graft-versus-host responses after intestinal transplantation. Study results and limitations: There was an association between peak levels of circulating GvH clones and early post-transplant HvG declines. There were GvH clones found in recipient marrow, and some of them appeared first in ileum or blood.

The CDR3 length is 14 residues. The germline CDR1 and CDR2 sequences are LGHNA and YSLEER. The J segment lost 7 bases and the V segment lost 3 bases, leaving 8 bases of the junction unmatched. Only in-frame clones appear in the TCRdb table, and some are missing; sequencing was by immunoSEQ multiplex PCR. The top ten clones hold approximately 0.54% of a sample with about 94,000 clones, around nine tenths of them seen once. On this clone: Its antigen is still unknown.

This TCR was recovered from a human donor who received an intestinal transplant. The material was unstimulated CD8+ T cells sorted from spleen or lymph node cells, obtained before intestinal transplant. This chain links TRBV4-3 with TRBJ1-1, with 7 bases matching TRBD1. CDR3 in amino acids: CASSHAPGQDEAFF. The CDR3 nucleotides read TGCGCCAGCAGCCATGCACCCGGACAGGATGAAGCTTTCTTT.